The source of this T cell receptor (beta chain) is a study of blood T cell repertoires in COVID-19. For the study at large: Some COVID-19 samples were acute and others convalescent; all came from the United States, Italy and Spain. From T cells, B-cell-depleted T cells, or PBMCs came the material, which was cDNA or gDNA.

Under the authors' procedure: Counts of nucleated cells, estimated from reference gene primer amplification, were obtained. Profiling relied on immunoSEQ multiplex PCR, and the TCRdb table lists in-frame clones only, not all of them. V, J and clone size were drawn from that table, and D and trimming were deduced from the DNA. The sample consists of around 150,000 clones, roughly 80% of them appearing once. CDR1 SGHNT and CDR2 YYREEE come from the germline V gene (reference sequence). V was pared by 1 base and J by 5 bases, with 15 bases between. CDR3 length: 16 residues. Recruited during active infection, patients (from Seattle) were subsequently followed longitudinally.

The gene calls are TRBV5-4 and TRBJ2-2; no firm D call. The sequencing sample was made of peripheral blood. The sequence was collected from a woman aged 40 to 50 with COVID-19, enrolled during active disease. The CDR3, as DNA: TGTGCCAGCAGCTTGATATCACTCATGGAGACCGGGGAGCTGTTTTTT. This gives the protein CASSLISLMETGELFF.